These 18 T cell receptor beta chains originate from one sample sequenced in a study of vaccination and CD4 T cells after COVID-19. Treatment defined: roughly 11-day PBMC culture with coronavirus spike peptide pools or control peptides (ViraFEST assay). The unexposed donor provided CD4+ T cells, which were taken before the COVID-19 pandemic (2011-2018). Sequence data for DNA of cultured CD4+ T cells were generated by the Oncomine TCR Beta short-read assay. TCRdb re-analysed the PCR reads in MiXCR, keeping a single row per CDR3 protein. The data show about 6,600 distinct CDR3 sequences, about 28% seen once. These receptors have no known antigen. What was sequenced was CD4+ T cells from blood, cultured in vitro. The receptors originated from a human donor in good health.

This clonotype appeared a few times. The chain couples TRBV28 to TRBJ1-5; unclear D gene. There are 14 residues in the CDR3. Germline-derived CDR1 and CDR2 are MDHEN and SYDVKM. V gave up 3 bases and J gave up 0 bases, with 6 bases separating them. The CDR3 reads CASSLSYSNQPQHF. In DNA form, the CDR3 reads TGTGCCAGCAGTTTGTCCTATAGCAATCAGCCCCAGCATTTT.

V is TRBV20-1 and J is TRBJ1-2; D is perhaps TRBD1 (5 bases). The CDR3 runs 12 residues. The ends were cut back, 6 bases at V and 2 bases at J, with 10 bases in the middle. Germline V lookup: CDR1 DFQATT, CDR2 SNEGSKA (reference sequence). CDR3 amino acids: CSAGRENYGYTF. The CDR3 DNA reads TGCAGTGCCGGCAGGGAGAACTATGGCTACACCTTC.

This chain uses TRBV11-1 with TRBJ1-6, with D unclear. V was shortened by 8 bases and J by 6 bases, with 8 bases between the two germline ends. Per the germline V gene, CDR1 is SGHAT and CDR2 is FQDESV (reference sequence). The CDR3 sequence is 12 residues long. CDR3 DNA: TGTGCCAGCGCCAGCATTAATTCACCCCTCCACTTT. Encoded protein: CASASINSPLHF.

CDR3 loop: CASSYSLGFKNIQYF. As DNA, the CDR3 is TGTGCCAGCAGTTACTCCCTGGGATTCAAAAACATTCAGTACTTC. V usage is TRBV6-2 or TRBV6-3 and J usage is TRBJ2-4; D ambiguous. Germline CDR1 and CDR2: MNHEY and SVGEGT. The CDR3 is 15 amino acids. Trimming cost V 0 bases and J 3 bases, with 9 bases left between them.

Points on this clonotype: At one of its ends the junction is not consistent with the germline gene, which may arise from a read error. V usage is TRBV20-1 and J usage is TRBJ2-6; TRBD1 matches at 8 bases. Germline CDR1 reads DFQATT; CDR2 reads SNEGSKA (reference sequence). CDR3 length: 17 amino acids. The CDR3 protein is CSASLTGGSSGANALTF. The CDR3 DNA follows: TGCAGTGCTAGTTTAACAGGGGGTAGCTCTGGGGCCAACGCCCTGACTTTC.

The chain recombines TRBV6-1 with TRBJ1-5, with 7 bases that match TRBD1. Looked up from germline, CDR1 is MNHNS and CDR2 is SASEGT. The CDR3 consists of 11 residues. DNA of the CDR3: TGTGTGACAGGGCCCAGTCAGCCCCAGCATTTT. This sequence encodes CVTGPSQPQHF.

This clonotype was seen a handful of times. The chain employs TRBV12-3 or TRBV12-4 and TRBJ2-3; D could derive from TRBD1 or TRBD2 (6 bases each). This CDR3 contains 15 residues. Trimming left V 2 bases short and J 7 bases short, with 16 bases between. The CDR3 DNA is TGTGCCAGCAGTTTATCCGGGGGCCAATGGAATACGCAGTATTTT. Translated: CASSLSGGQWNTQYF.

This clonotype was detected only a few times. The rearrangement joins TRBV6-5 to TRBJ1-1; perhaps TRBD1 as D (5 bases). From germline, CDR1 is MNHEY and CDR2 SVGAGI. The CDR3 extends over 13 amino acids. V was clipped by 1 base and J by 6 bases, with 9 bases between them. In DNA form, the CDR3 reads TGTGCCAGCAGTTACTGGGGGGAATCTGAAGCTTTCTTT. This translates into CASSYWGESEAFF.

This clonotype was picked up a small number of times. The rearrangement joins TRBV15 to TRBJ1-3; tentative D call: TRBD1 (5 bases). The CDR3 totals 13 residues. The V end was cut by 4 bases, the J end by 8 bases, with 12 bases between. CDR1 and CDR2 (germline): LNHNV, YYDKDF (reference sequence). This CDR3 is CATSTGLRDTIYF. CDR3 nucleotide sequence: TGTGCCACCAGCACAGGACTCAGGGACACCATATATTTT.

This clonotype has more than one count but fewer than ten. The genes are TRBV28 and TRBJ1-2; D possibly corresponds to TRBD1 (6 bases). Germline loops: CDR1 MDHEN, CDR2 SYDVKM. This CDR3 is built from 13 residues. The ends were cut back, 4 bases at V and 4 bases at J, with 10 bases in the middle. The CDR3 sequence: CASSYSRGYGYTF. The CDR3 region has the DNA TGTGCCAGCAGTTATAGCAGGGGCTATGGCTACACCTTC.

CDR3 residues: CASSVSIFEGDNSPLHF. The CDR3 bases are TGTGCCAGCAGCGTAAGCATTTTTGAAGGGGATAATTCACCCCTCCACTTT. The V call is TRBV9, the J call TRBJ1-6; possible D gene TRBD1, 5 bases. This CDR3 has 17 amino acids. The V and J ends lost 1 base and 5 bases respectively, with 16 bases between them. CDR1 and CDR2 (germline): SGDLS, YYNGEE.

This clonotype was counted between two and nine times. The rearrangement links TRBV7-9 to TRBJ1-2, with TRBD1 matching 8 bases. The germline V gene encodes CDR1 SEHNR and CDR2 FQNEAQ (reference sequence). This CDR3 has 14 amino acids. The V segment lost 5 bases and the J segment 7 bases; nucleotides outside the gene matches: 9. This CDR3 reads CASSHRDRWRGYTF. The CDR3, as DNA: TGTGCCAGCAGCCATAGGGACAGGTGGCGTGGCTACACCTTC. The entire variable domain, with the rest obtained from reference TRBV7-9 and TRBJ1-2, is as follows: DTGVSQNPRHKITKRGQNVTFRCDPISEHNRLYWYRQTLGQGPEFLTYFQNEAQLEKSRLLSDRFSAERPKGSFSTLEIQRTEQGDSAMYLCASSHRDRWRGYTFGSGTRLTVV.

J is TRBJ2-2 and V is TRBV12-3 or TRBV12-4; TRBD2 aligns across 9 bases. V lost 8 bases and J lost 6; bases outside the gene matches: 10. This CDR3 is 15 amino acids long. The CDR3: CASLAGSLRPGELFF. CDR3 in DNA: TGTGCCAGCCTAGCGGGGAGCCTACGCCCCGGGGAGCTGTTTTTT.

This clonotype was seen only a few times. The CDR3 is CASTGSYTDTQYF. Written as DNA, the CDR3 is TGTGCCAGTACCGGCAGCTACACAGATACGCAGTATTTT. V is TRBV6-1 and J is TRBJ2-3; no definite D call. CDR3 size: 13 residues. Germline CDR1 reads MNHNS; CDR2 reads SASEGT. Trimming shortened V by 9 bases and J by 2 bases, and 12 bases separated the two germline ends.

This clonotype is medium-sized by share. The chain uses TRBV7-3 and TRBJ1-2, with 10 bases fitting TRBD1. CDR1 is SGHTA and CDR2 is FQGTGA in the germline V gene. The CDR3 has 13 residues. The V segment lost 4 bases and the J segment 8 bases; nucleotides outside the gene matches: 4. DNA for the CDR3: TGTGCCAGCAGCTCGGGACAGGGGTTAGGCTACACCTTC. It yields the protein CASSSGQGLGYTF.

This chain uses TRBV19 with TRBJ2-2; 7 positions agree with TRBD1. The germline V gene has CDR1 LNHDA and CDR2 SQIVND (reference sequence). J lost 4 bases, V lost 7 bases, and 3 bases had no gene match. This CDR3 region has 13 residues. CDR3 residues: CASTSGGTGELFF. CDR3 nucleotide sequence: TGTGCCAGTACCTCAGGGGGCACCGGGGAGCTGTTTTTT.

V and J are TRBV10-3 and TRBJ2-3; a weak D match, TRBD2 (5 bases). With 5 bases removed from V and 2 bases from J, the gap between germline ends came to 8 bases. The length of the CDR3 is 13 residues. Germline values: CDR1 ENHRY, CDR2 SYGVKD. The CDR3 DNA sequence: TGTGCCATCAGTCGGACTGACACAGATACGCAGTATTTT. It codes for CAISRTDTDTQYF.

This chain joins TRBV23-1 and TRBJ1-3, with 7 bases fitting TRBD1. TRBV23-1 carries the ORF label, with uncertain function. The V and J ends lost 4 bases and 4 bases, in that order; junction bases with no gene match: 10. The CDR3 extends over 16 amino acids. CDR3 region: CASSPPQDRPGNTIYF. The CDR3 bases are TGCGCCAGCAGTCCCCCCCAGGACAGGCCCGGAAACACCATATATTTT.